These 3 T cell receptor beta chains came from one sample sequenced in a study of CD8 T cells in Susac syndrome. Reverse transcription of roughly 0.5 to 1 ug RNA was performed with random hexamers. Each CDR3 protein is one row after TCRdb ran MiXCR on the immunoSEQ multiplex PCR reads. The sample has 95,000 to 150,000 distinct CDR3 sequences, over 90% seen once; the top ten hold less than 0.3%. Sample: CD8+ T cells from PBMCs. Receptor source: a human donor with Susac syndrome.

The CDR3 reads CASSLGVTGGRDEQFF. CDR3 in DNA: TGTGCCAGCAGCTTAGGGGTGACAGGGGGTCGTGATGAGCAGTTCTTC. J is TRBJ2-1 and V is TRBV11-2, with 9 bases lining up with TRBD1. The ends lost 1 base at V and 8 bases at J; junction bases unmatched: 9. The CDR3 totals 16 residues. CDR1 is SGHAT and CDR2 is FQNNGV in the germline V gene.

This chain links TRBV2 with TRBJ2-5, with a tentative D call TRBD2 (7 bases). The germline gives CDR1 SNHLY, CDR2 FYNNEI. V was trimmed by 6 bases and J by 2 bases, leaving 16 bases between them. The CDR3 totals 15 residues. The CDR3 is CASSDGGAPQETQYF. Here the CDR3 DNA reads TGTGCCAGCAGCGATGGGGGGGCACCACAAGAGACCCAGTACTTC.

The CDR3: CASSQVVALEANYGYTF. CDR3 DNA sequence: TGTGCCAGCAGCCAAGTCGTGGCCCTAGAAGCTAACTATGGCTACACCTTC. The rearrangement uses TRBV3-1 and TRBJ1-2, with D unclear. Germline-derived CDR1 and CDR2 are LGHDT and YNNKEL (reference sequence). V was pared by 1 base and J by 0 bases, with 15 bases between. The CDR3 is made up of 17 amino acids.